The 17 T cell receptor beta chains reported below all come from one sample, sequenced in a study of T cell changes during pregnancy in multiple sclerosis (dated by TCRdb to between 2018 and 2021). Libraries were prepared through the immunoSEQ multiplex PCR assay. In TCRdb, the immuneACCESS table is reduced to in-frame sequences with V and J assigned. These tables do not hold every clone; where another copy was compared, an unresolved V gene accounts for under half, and the others remain unexplained. Recorded for this sample are fewer than 110,000 clones; roughly 90% of them occurred a single time. The leading ten clones occupy 0.78% of the sample. This specimen consisted of peripheral blood, obtained in the third trimester of pregnancy. The source of these receptors is a female donor in good health, enrolled as a control in a pregnancy study.

This clone showed up just once. Additional DNA sequences in this sample encode the identical CDR3. The chain recombines TRBV5-1 with TRBJ2-3, with D possibly matching TRBD2 (6 bases). CDR1 SGHRS and CDR2 YFSETQ come from the germline V gene. Trimming removed 0 bases at V and 6 bases at J, with 8 bases between. The CDR3 has 13 amino acids. CDR3: CASSLGGTDTQYF. The CDR3 DNA reads as TGCGCCAGCAGCTTGGGCGGGACCGATACGCAGTATTTT. Supplemented by reference TRBV5-1 and TRBJ2-3, the full variable domain reads KAGVTQTPRYLIKTRGQQVTLSCSPISGHRSVSWYQQTPGQGLQFLFEYFSETQRNKGNFPGRFSGRQFSNSRSEMNVSTLELGDSALYLCASSLGGTDTQYFGPGTRLTVL.

The CDR3 coding sequence is TGTGCCAGCAGCCGACGAGGACAGGGGGCGAACACTGAAGCTTTCTTT. It is translated as CASSRRGQGANTEAFF. The V and J genes are TRBV7-8 and TRBJ1-1; 11 bases map to TRBD1. V shed 5 bases, J shed 1 base, and the junction held 6 bases outside the gene matches. Germline lookup yields CDR1 SGHVS and CDR2 FQNEAQ. This CDR3 contains 16 residues.

The V and J genes are TRBV4-3 and TRBJ2-7; 8 nucleotides agree with TRBD2. Germline CDR1 reads LGHNA; CDR2 reads YSLEER. The CDR3 totals 16 residues. V shed 1 base, J shed 4 bases, and the junction held 9 bases outside the gene matches. The CDR3 sequence is CASSQGSGGGGYEQYF. Written as DNA, the CDR3 is TGCGCCAGCAGCCAAGGTAGCGGAGGCGGGGGGTACGAGCAGTACTTC.

V gene TRBV5-1 combines with J gene TRBJ2-1; possible D gene TRBD2, 6 bases. CDR1 is SGHRS, CDR2 YFSETQ, per germline. Trimming shortened V by 6 bases and J by 6 bases, and 16 bases separated the two germline ends. The CDR3 runs 14 residues. The CDR3 DNA is TGCGCCAGCACGGCCGGGACTCCACTCAATGAGCAGTTCTTC. Its protein product is CASTAGTPLNEQFF.

V is TRBV7-2 and J is TRBJ1-3; D not resolved. V was shortened by 1 base and J by 2 bases, with 6 bases between the two germline ends. CDR3 length: 14 residues. Germline loops: CDR1 SGHTA, CDR2 FQGNSA. The CDR3 nucleotides are TGTGCCAGCAGCTTAGGCGGGGCTGGAAACACCATATATTTT. Residues: CASSLGGAGNTIYF.

This rearrangement joins TRBV7-6 to TRBJ2-3, with D possibly matching TRBD1 (6 bases). V was clipped by 9 bases and J by 0 bases, with 13 bases between them. The CDR3 consists of 14 residues. Per germline, CDR1 SGHVS and CDR2 FNYEAQ. In DNA form, the CDR3 reads TGTGCCAGTGGGGGCCTACCTAGCACAGATACGCAGTATTTT. Encoded protein: CASGGLPSTDTQYF.

The chain combines TRBV7-2 with TRBJ2-7; the D is unclear. Per germline, CDR1 SGHTA and CDR2 FQGNSA. V was cut by 5 bases and J by 2 bases, with 7 bases left in between. The CDR3 is made up of 12 amino acids. The CDR3 here is CASSPTAYEQYF. In DNA, the CDR3 is TGTGCCAGCAGCCCCACTGCCTACGAGCAGTACTTC.

The rearrangement joins TRBV2 to TRBJ2-5; 8 bases are shared with TRBD1. J lost 1 base, V lost 10 bases, and 2 bases had no gene match. This CDR3 is 12 amino acids long. The germline V gene encodes CDR1 SNHLY and CDR2 FYNNEI. The CDR3 loop reads CAIDRGQETQYF. CDR3 DNA sequence: TGTGCCATCGACAGGGGCCAAGAGACCCAGTACTTC.

The V and J genes are TRBV30 and TRBJ2-7; D is perhaps TRBD1 (6 bases). Trimming stripped 8 bases from V and 2 bases from J, with 10 bases between. The length of the CDR3 is 11 residues. Germline V gene sequence: CDR1 GTSNPN, CDR2 SVGIG (reference sequence). For the CDR3, the DNA is TGTGCCCTAGGGGGTCCCTACGAGCAGTACTTC. Amino acids: CALGGPYEQYF. Using reference TRBV30 and TRBJ2-7 for the parts outside the CDR3, the full variable domain is SQTIHQWPATLVQPVGSPLSLECTVEGTSNPNLYWYRQAAGRGLQLLFYSVGIGQISSEVPQNLSASRPQDRQFILSSKKLLLSDSGFYLCALGGPYEQYFGPGTRLTVT.

The V gene is TRBV7-8, the J gene TRBJ1-1; 8 bases agree with TRBD1. The CDR3 is 15 residues long. Trimming cost V 1 base and J 3 bases; bases outside gene matches: 4. Germline CDR1 and CDR2: SGHVS and FQNEAQ. CDR3 in amino acids: CASSLDQGAHTEAFF. The CDR3 DNA reads TGTGCCAGCAGCTTAGATCAGGGGGCGCACACTGAAGCTTTCTTT.

This rearrangement joins TRBV4-2 to TRBJ2-1, with no clear D. The CDR3 consists of 11 residues. The V gene lost 2 bases and the J gene lost 9 bases, with 5 bases spanning the gap. Germline loops: CDR1 LGHNA, CDR2 YNFKEQ. CDR3 region: CASSQRFEQFF. CDR3 DNA sequence: TGTGCCAGCAGCCAACGGTTTGAGCAGTTCTTC.

The chain combines TRBV25-1 with TRBJ1-5; no reliable D call. V was shortened by 6 bases and J by 5 bases, with 8 bases between the two germline ends. Germline CDR1 reads MGHDK; CDR2 reads SYGVNS. The CDR3 length is 12 residues. The CDR3 protein is CASSEGDQPQHF. In nucleotides, the CDR3 is TGTGCCAGCAGCGAAGGAGATCAGCCCCAGCATTTT.

The chain combines TRBV2 with TRBJ2-6; D is ambiguous. V was trimmed by 3 bases and J by 0 bases, leaving 12 bases between them. From germline, CDR1 is SNHLY and CDR2 FYNNEI. The CDR3 length is 17 residues. The DNA of the CDR3 is TGTGCCAGCAGTGATTCCGGGTATAGCTCTGGGGCCAACGTCCTGACTTTC. It codes for CASSDSGYSSGANVLTF.

The chain couples TRBV5-6 to TRBJ2-7; TRBD2 matches at 10 bases. The CDR3 extends over 16 amino acids. The germline V gene has CDR1 SGHDT and CDR2 YYEEEE. Trimming removed 3 bases from V and 0 bases from J; junction bases left unmatched: 6. As DNA, the CDR3 is TGTGCCAGCAGCTCCTATAGCGGGGGGACCTCCTACGAGCAGTACTTC. Translating it yields CASSSYSGGTSYEQYF.

The genes are TRBV13 and TRBJ2-3; a possible D gene is TRBD1 (5 bases). Germline V gene lookup returns CDR1 PRHDT and CDR2 FYEKMQ (reference sequence). The CDR3 has 16 amino acids. V lost 8 bases and J 2 bases, leaving 20 bases between the germline ends. The CDR3 DNA is TGTGCCAGCTACCGCAGACAGTCTTTCCTCACAGATACGCAGTATTTT. This codes for CASYRRQSFLTDTQYF.

V and J are TRBV27 and TRBJ1-1; 7 bases line up with TRBD1. Trimming removed 5 bases from V and 6 bases from J; junction bases left unmatched: 9. Germline V CDR1 and CDR2: MNHEY, SMNVEV (reference sequence). CDR3 length: 14 amino acids. CDR3 bases: TGTGCCAGCAGTCCCCTTACAGGGGCGGCTGAAGCTTTCTTT. Encoded protein: CASSPLTGAAEAFF.

The chain has TRBV4-2 and TRBJ2-5, with D tentatively TRBD1 (8 bases). CDR1 is LGHNA, CDR2 YNFKEQ, per germline. The CDR3 covers 15 residues. The V gene lost 3 bases and the J gene lost 4 bases, with 15 bases spanning the gap. CDR3 sequence: CASSQNRGGGETQYF. Here the CDR3 DNA reads TGTGCCAGCAGCCAGAACAGGGGGGGAGGAGAGACCCAGTACTTC.